Below are 12 T cell receptor beta chains sequenced from a single sample in a study of T cells after yellow fever vaccination. TCRdb analysed the 5' RACE reads with MiXCR anew, one entry per CDR3 protein. The sample yields 300,000 to 350,000 distinct CDR3 sequences, approximately 11% seen once. The specimen comprised CD4+ T cells sorted from PBMCs, sampled 45 days after the yellow fever booster vaccination. These receptor sequences come from a young man who received the YFV17D yellow fever vaccine.

This rearrangement joins TRBV19 to TRBJ2-1, with a weak D call TRBD2 (5 bases). The CDR3 covers 16 residues. The V gene's germline CDR1 is LNHDA and CDR2 SQIVND (reference sequence). Trimming pared 3 bases from V and 6 bases from J, leaving 18 bases between. CDR3: CASSMVEASPFNEQFF. The CDR3 bases are TGTGCCAGTAGTATGGTGGAGGCCTCGCCTTTCAATGAGCAGTTCTTC.

This clonotype showed up just a few times. V gene TRBV6-2 or TRBV6-3 combines with J gene TRBJ1-1, with a tentative D call TRBD1 (5 bases). With 2 bases removed from V and 0 bases from J, the gap between germline ends came to 22 bases. CDR1 is MNHEY, CDR2 SVGEGT, per germline. This CDR3 has 19 amino acids. CDR3 sequence: CASSYPFAASGTMNTEAFF. The CDR3 nucleotides are TGTGCCAGCAGTTACCCATTTGCGGCCTCTGGGACCATGAACACTGAAGCTTTCTTT.

Only a few counts were recorded for this clonotype. The J gene is TRBJ1-6, the V gene TRBV6-6, with D unclear. The CDR3 contains 12 residues. Trimming cost V 11 bases and J 8 bases, with 13 bases left between them. Germline lookup yields CDR1 MNHNY and CDR2 SVGAGI (reference sequence). The CDR3 loop reads CASTDRYSPLHF. The CDR3 nucleotides are TGTGCCTCAACCGATAGGTATTCACCCCTCCACTTT.

This clonotype was recorded a few times. The V call is TRBV5-1, the J call TRBJ2-7, with D perhaps matching TRBD1 (5 bases). Trimming stripped 0 bases from V and 4 bases from J, with 11 bases between. There are 14 residues in the CDR3. Germline V gene sequence: CDR1 SGHRS, CDR2 YFSETQ. CDR3 in amino acids: CASSLEGEAYEQYF. DNA for the CDR3: TGCGCCAGCAGCTTGGAAGGGGAAGCATACGAGCAGTACTTC.

The chain combines TRBV6-2 or TRBV6-3 with TRBJ2-3, with TRBD2 matching over 8 bases. CDR3 length: 15 amino acids. Germline V gene data show CDR1 as MNHEY and CDR2 as SVGEGT. The junction had 10 bases not matched to a gene; V was cut back by 6 bases and J by 5 bases. The CDR3 protein is CASSLTGGGRDTQYF. The CDR3 bases are TGTGCCAGCAGCCTTACCGGGGGGGGCCGAGATACGCAGTATTTT.

Ten or more counts support this clonotype. The chain uses TRBV5-6 and TRBJ2-1; D may be TRBD2 (5 bases). Trimming stripped 0 bases from V and 10 bases from J, with 11 bases between. The CDR3 contains 13 residues. Germline CDR1 reads SGHDT; CDR2 reads YYEEEE. The CDR3 loop is CASSLAWTEEQFF. In DNA form, the CDR3 reads TGTGCCAGCAGCTTGGCCTGGACTGAAGAGCAGTTCTTC.

This clonotype was counted between two and nine times. This rearrangement joins TRBV5-1 to TRBJ1-1; D call uncertain. Germline V CDR1 and CDR2: SGHRS, YFSETQ. CDR3 size: 15 residues. With 3 bases removed from V and 0 bases from J, the gap between germline ends came to 12 bases. CDR3 loop: CASSSIAGVNTEAFF. The CDR3 DNA reads TGCGCCAGCAGCTCCATTGCTGGGGTGAACACTGAAGCTTTCTTT.

The chain carries TRBV7-3 and TRBJ2-3, with D possibly being TRBD1 or TRBD2 (5 bases each). Per germline, CDR1 SGHTA and CDR2 FQGTGA. The CDR3 is 14 residues long. V was trimmed by 2 bases and J by 5 bases, leaving 11 bases between them. CDR3: CASSLSGAGDTQYF. The DNA of the CDR3 is TGTGCCAGCAGCTTATCCGGGGCCGGAGATACGCAGTATTTT.

This clonotype was counted only a few times. This CDR3 reads CASRGSGYEQYF. The CDR3 nucleotides read TGTGCCAGCCGAGGATCGGGTTACGAGCAGTACTTC. The chain recombines TRBV2 with TRBJ2-7; no definite D call. The germline V gene has CDR1 SNHLY and CDR2 FYNNEI. The CDR3 has 12 amino acids. The V end lost 8 bases, the J end lost 4 bases, and 12 bases lay between the germline ends. Combining the CDR3 with reference TRBV2 and TRBJ2-7 gives the whole variable domain EPEVTQTPSHQVTQMGQEVILRCVPISNHLYFYWYRQILGQKVEFLVSFYNNEISEKSEIFDDQFSVERPDGSNFTLKIRSTKLEDSAMYFCASRGSGYEQYFGPGTRLTVT.

This clonotype was seen many times. The chain is built from TRBV5-1 and TRBJ2-2; a possible D gene is TRBD1 (5 bases). V was trimmed by 2 bases and J by 7 bases, leaving 12 bases between them. There are 14 residues in the CDR3. Germline V gene data show CDR1 as SGHRS and CDR2 as YFSETQ. CDR3 amino acids: CASSFDRSFGELFF. The CDR3 DNA reads TGCGCCAGCAGCTTTGACAGAAGTTTCGGGGAGCTGTTTTTT.

This sequence joins TRBV10-3 and TRBJ1-1; no definite D call. Per the germline V gene, CDR1 is ENHRY and CDR2 is SYGVKD. The CDR3 is made up of 13 amino acids. The V end was cut by 6 bases, the J end by 3 bases, with 11 bases between. The CDR3 is CAIRIREDTEAFF. Written as DNA, the CDR3 is TGTGCCATCAGGATTAGAGAGGACACTGAAGCTTTCTTT.

The sample holds many counts of this clonotype. The chain carries TRBV11-2 and TRBJ2-5; D is possibly TRBD1 (5 bases). CDR3 length: 13 amino acids. Trimming shortened V by 6 bases and J by 1 base, and 9 bases separated the two germline ends. Germline V CDR1 and CDR2: SGHAT, FQNNGV. For the CDR3, the DNA is TGTGCCAGCAGTGAACAGGTCCAAGAGACCCAGTACTTC. It translates to CASSEQVQETQYF. The full variable domain, rest sourced from reference TRBV11-2 and TRBJ2-5, is EAGVAQSPRYKIIEKRQSVAFWCNPISGHATLYWYQQILGQGPKLLIQFQNNGVVDDSQLPKDRFSAERLKGVDSTLKIQPAKLEDSAVYLCASSEQVQETQYFGPGTRLLVL.